Included here is one T cell receptor (beta chain) sequence, with context. Its antigen is not known. The CDR3 runs to 15 residues. V trimming: 1 base; J trimming: 3 bases; junction bases outside the gene matches: 2. Per the germline V gene, CDR1 is MNHEY and CDR2 is SMNVEV (reference sequence). This sample is part of a study of T cell responses to AZD1222 COVID-19 vaccine. Study-wide background: Analyses pooled second doses at about 4 or about 12 weeks. Study-level results: Along spike, vaccine-associated CD4 TCRs were found throughout, with dominance at 160-218 and 743-854. Repertoires were obtained solely post-peak T cell response.

Clones were sequenced by immunoSEQ multiplex PCR, and TCRdb holds only the in-frame ones, with some missing. This sample has around 140,000 clones, with 80% to 95% found just once. The sample consisted of peripheral blood, taken on day 0 of AZD1222 vaccination. The receptor was derived from an adult in good health. The chain joins TRBV27 to TRBJ2-2; 7 bases fit TRBD2. Written as DNA, the CDR3 is TGTGCCAGCAGTTTATGGCGGGAGTACACCGGGGAGCTGTTTTTT. Its translation is CASSLWREYTGELFF.